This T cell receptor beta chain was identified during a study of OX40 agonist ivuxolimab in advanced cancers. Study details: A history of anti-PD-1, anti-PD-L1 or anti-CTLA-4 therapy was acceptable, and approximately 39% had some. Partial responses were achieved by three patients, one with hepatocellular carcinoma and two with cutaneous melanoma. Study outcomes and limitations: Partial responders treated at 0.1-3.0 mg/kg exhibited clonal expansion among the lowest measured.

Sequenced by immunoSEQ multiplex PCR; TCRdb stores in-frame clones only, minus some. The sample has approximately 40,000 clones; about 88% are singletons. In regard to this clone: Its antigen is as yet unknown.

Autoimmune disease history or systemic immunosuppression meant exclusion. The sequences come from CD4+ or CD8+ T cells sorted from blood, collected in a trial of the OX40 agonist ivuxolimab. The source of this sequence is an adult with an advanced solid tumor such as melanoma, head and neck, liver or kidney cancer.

In DNA form, the CDR3 reads TGTGCCAGCAGCCCCGGGACATCCGCCTACGAGCAGTACTTC. Translating it yields CASSPGTSAYEQYF. The chain joins TRBV6-1 to TRBJ2-7, with a weak D call TRBD1 (6 bases). Germline CDR1 reads MNHNS; CDR2 reads SASEGT. CDR3 length: 14 residues. V dropped 6 bases and J dropped 2 bases, with 14 bases sitting between them.